The clone carrying this T cell receptor (beta chain) was found a few times. This specimen belongs to a study of blood T cell repertoires in COVID-19. About the study: The United States, Italy and Spain provided the acute and convalescent COVID-19 samples.

Authors' processing steps: Reference gene primer amplification in the assay estimated nucleated cell counts. Here immunoSEQ multiplex PCR was the method, and the copy in TCRdb shows in-frame clones only, minus some. The V and J calls and clone size were taken over from that table, and D and trimming were inferred from the DNA. The table shows 200,000 to 300,000 clones, with around four fifths occurring only once. The germline CDR1 and CDR2 sequences are SEHNR and FQNEAQ (reference sequence). V lost 4 bases and J 1 base, leaving 10 bases between the germline ends. The CDR3 runs to 14 residues. The sequence was collected from a man aged 35-49 years with acute or convalescent COVID-19. This sequence joins TRBV7-9 and TRBJ1-1; possible D gene TRBD1, 5 bases. Sequencing used peripheral blood. In DNA form, the CDR3 reads TGTGCCAGCAGCTCTGGGGGAGGGAACACTGAAGCTTTCTTT. This gives the protein CASSSGGGNTEAFF.